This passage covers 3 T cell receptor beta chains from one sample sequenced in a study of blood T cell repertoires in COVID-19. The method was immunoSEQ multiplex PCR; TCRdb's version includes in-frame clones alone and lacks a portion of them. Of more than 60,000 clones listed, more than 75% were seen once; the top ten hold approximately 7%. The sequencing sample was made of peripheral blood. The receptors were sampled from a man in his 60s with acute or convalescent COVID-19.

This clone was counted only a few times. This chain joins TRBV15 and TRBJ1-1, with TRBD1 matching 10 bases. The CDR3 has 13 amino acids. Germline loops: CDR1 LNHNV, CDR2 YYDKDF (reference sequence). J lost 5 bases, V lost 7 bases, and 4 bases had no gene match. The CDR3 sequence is CATKTGGDTEAFF. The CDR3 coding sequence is TGTGCCACCAAGACAGGGGGCGATACTGAAGCTTTCTTT. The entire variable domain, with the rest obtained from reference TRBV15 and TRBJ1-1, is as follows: DAMVIQNPRYQVTQFGKPVTLSCSQTLNHNVMYWYQQKSSQAPKLLFHYYDKDFNNEADTPDNFQSRRPNTSFCFLDIRSPGLGDTAMYLCATKTGGDTEAFFGQGTRLTVV.

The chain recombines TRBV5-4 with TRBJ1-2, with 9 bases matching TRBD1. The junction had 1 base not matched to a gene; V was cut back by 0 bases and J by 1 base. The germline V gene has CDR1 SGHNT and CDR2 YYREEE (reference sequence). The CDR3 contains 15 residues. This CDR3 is CASSLGTGVNYGYTF. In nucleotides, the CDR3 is TGTGCCAGCAGCTTGGGGACAGGGGTTAACTATGGCTACACCTTC.

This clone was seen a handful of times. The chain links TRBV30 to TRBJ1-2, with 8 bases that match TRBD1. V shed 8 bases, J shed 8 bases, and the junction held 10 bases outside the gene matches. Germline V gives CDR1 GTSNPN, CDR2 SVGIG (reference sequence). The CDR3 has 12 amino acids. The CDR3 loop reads CAAPGTGGGYTF. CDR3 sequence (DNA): TGTGCCGCCCCTGGGACAGGAGGAGGCTACACCTTC.